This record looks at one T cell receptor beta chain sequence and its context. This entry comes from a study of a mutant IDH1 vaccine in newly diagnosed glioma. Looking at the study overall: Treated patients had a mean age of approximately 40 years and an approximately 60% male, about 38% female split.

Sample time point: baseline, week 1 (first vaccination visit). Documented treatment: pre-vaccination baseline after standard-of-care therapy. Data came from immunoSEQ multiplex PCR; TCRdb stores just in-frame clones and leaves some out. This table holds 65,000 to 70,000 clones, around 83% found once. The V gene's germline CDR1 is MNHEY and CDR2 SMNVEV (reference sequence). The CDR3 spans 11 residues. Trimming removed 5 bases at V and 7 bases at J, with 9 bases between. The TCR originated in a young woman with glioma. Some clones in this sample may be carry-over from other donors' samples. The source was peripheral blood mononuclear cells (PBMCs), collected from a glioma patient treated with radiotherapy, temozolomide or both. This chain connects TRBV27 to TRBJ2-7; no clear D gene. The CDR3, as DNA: TGTGCCAGCAGTCAACAGAAAGAGCAGTACTTC. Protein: CASSQQKEQYF.